This TCR beta chain was identified in a study of molecular identifiers for immune sequencing clone quantification. Sorting selected naive CD8 T cells with a CD8+CD4-CCR7+CD45RA+ phenotype. This clonotype was counted many times. Germline CDR1 reads MDHEN; CDR2 reads SYDVKM. Germline trimming cut 5 bases from V and 1 base from J; bases unmatched to any gene: 7. This CDR3 is built from 16 residues. TCRdb itself ran the PCR reads through MiXCR, one entry per CDR3 protein. The table has approximately 320,000 distinct CDR3 sequences, 24% seen once; the top ten hold 0.65% to 0.75%. The chain carries TRBV28 and TRBJ2-4; 8 positions agree with TRBD1. The origin of this receptor is a human donor in good health. Some libraries in this study had Jurkat cell RNA spiked in. Sequencing input: naive CD8+ T cells from blood, with Jurkat cell RNA spiked in. Documented subset: FACS-sorted CD8+CD4-CCR7+CD45RA+ naive T cells. This CDR3 is CASSVTGVGAKNIQYF. In DNA, the CDR3 is TGTGCCAGCAGTGTGACAGGGGTAGGGGCCAAAAACATTCAGTACTTC.